The rows below give T cell receptor beta chains drawn from one sample of a study of PD-L1 blockade in urothelial cancer. The table came from immunoSEQ multiplex PCR; TCRdb's copy has only in-frame clones and leaves some out. The sample lists tens of thousands of clones; about four fifths were seen once. The input for sequencing was PBMCs, taken around atezolizumab (anti-PD-L1) treatment. The receptors derive from a man aged 65 to 85 with urothelial cancer. Both conserved end residues are part of each CDR3.

TRBV19,TRBJ2-1,CASTATSGSNEQFF
TRBV5-5,TRBJ1-4,CASSLVTVNEKLFF
TRBV5-6,TRBJ1-2,CASSLGRTGFIGGYTF
TRBV14,TRBJ2-1,CASSQVKLAGGPRRNEQFF
TRBV30,TRBJ1-2,CAWSRQGGGYTF
TRBV6-1,TRBJ2-7,CASSRDTNSYEQYF
TRBV18,TRBJ1-4,CASSPPNRDRDEKLFF
TRBV6-5,TRBJ2-1,CASSYAGGPNEQFF
TRBV13,TRBJ1-1,CASRDRVRNTEAFF
TRBV10-3,TRBJ2-3,CAISAVLAEVTDTQYF
TRBV7-8,TRBJ2-3,CASRDRKITDTQYF
TRBV29-1,TRBJ1-1,CSVEGGMNTEAFF
TRBV15,TRBJ1-4,CATSREADNEKLFF
TRBV15,TRBJ1-1,CATSRRSARNTEAFF
TRBV2,TRBJ2-5,CASSFLLAQETQYF
TRBV29-1,TRBJ1-1,CSVERSWNTEAFF
TRBV5-4,TRBJ2-3,CASSLAGKGTDTQYF
TRBV18,TRBJ2-7,CASSPAGIEQYF
TRBV30,TRBJ2-1,CAWSPGGTYNEQFF
TRBV30,TRBJ1-1,CAWSVQQNTEAFF
TRBV7-3,TRBJ1-1,CASSPDRFYTEAFF
TRBV5-4,TRBJ2-2,CASNLQGRNTGELFF
TRBV5-6,TRBJ1-2,CASSPGQGTRTLRYTF
TRBV23-1,TRBJ2-6,CASTNQKTGAGANVLTF
TRBV4-2,TRBJ1-2,CASSQEGQLNYGYTF
TRBV30,TRBJ1-2,CAWGKVTGTAYGYTF
TRBV5-1,TRBJ1-3,CASSLAGALSSGNTIYF
TRBV5-4,TRBJ2-3,CASSPPSGGATDTQYF
TRBV4-1,TRBJ2-3,CASSQGGGRTDTQYF
TRBV19,TRBJ2-3,CASSARTSGGAADTQYF
TRBV30,TRBJ2-1,CAWTEGLATNNEQFF
TRBV9,TRBJ2-1,CASSVEVSGYNEQFF
TRBV29-1,TRBJ2-2,CSVAGVGELFF
TRBV19,TRBJ1-1,CASGFRGGEAFF
TRBV5-6,TRBJ2-2,CASSLGGLHRDTGELFF
TRBV7-9,TRBJ2-3,CASSPTSGGADTQYF
TRBV29-1,TRBJ1-1,CSVGGGKMNTEAFF
TRBV2,TRBJ2-1,CASSPGTGKVEQFF
TRBV13,TRBJ1-1,CASSRRDRGSGAFF
TRBV4-2,TRBJ1-4,CASSPGQGADEKLFF
TRBV28,TRBJ1-5,CASRYTGNQPQHF
TRBV7-8,TRBJ1-1,CASSLGLSTPFF
TRBV10-3,TRBJ2-3,CAISESDLAGAGDTQYF
TRBV5-1,TRBJ2-1,CASSFGGARNEQFF
TRBV6-1,TRBJ1-2,CASSVTGTGGYYGYTF
TRBV10-3,TRBJ1-6,CAISESNRGISPLHF
TRBV5-6,TRBJ2-5,CASSLVGLETQYF
TRBV11-2,TRBJ2-2,CASSLGLAGETGELFF
TRBV7-3,TRBJ2-1,CASSPYAGTSGGYNEQFF
TRBV5-8,TRBJ1-5,CASSLGPRQPQHF
TRBV5-4,TRBJ1-3,CASSIQGSGNTIYF
TRBV28,TRBJ2-2,CASSSSGQGTTGELFF